The next 26 T cell receptor beta chains were all read from a single sample in a study of graft-versus-host responses after intestinal transplantation. Sequencing was performed with immunoSEQ multiplex PCR; in TCRdb, only in-frame clones are kept and a portion is missing. The sample includes tens of thousands of clones, around 96% of them seen just once. These receptors have no known antigen. The specimen comprised unstimulated CD8+ T cells sorted from spleen or lymph node cells, sampled before intestinal transplant. Receptors originate from a human donor who received an intestinal transplant.

This clone appeared a few times. The chain joins TRBV19 to TRBJ2-7, with D perhaps being TRBD1 or TRBD2 (5 bases each). Germline V gives CDR1 LNHDA, CDR2 SQIVND (reference sequence). This CDR3 contains 13 residues. The V end lost 9 bases, the J end lost 2 bases, and 14 bases lay between the germline ends. This CDR3 reads CARPGSIAYEQYF. For the CDR3, the DNA is TGTGCCAGGCCAGGGAGCATTGCCTACGAGCAGTACTTC.

This chain joins TRBV2 and TRBJ2-7; TRBD1 matches 9 bases. V shed 8 bases, J shed 2 bases, and the junction held 4 bases outside the gene matches. From germline, CDR1 is SNHLY and CDR2 FYNNEI. The CDR3 sequence is 13 residues long. In nucleotides, the CDR3 is TGTGCCAGCGGGACAGGGAGTACCTACGAGCAGTACTTC. Its protein is CASGTGSTYEQYF.

In DNA form, the CDR3 reads TGTGCCAGCAGCCAAGCCCCGGGACAGGAGACATACGAGCAGTACTTC. It translates to CASSQAPGQETYEQYF. The V and J genes are TRBV7-9 and TRBJ2-7, with 8 bases aligning to TRBD1. The CDR3 covers 16 residues. CDR1 is SEHNR, CDR2 FQNEAQ, per germline (reference sequence). Trimming removed 5 bases from V and 4 bases from J; junction bases left unmatched: 13.

The chain combines TRBV7-9 with TRBJ1-5, with D possibly being TRBD1 (5 bases). The CDR3 runs to 11 residues. Germline lookup yields CDR1 SEHNR and CDR2 FQNEAQ (reference sequence). The CDR3 DNA is TGTGCATGGGGGGGCAATCAGCCCCAGCATTTT. Encoded protein: CAWGGNQPQHF.

The J gene is TRBJ2-7, the V gene TRBV28, with 12 nucleotides matching TRBD1. V gave up 3 bases and J gave up 12 bases; unmatched junction bases: 6. The CDR3 has 13 amino acids. Germline V gene lookup returns CDR1 MDHEN and CDR2 SYDVKM. The CDR3, as DNA: TGTGCCAGCAGTTTTGGTGGGACAGGGGGCCGGTACTTC. Translated: CASSFGGTGGRYF.

This sequence joins TRBV7-9 and TRBJ2-1, with unresolved D. CDR3 length equals 13 residues. Deletions cut 3 bases from V and 12 bases from J, with 15 bases between. Germline lookup yields CDR1 SEHNR and CDR2 FQNEAQ (reference sequence). In nucleotides, the CDR3 is TGTGCCAGCAGCTTGTCTCCAAACCCGGGGCAGTTCTTC. Residues: CASSLSPNPGQFF.

J is TRBJ2-7 and V is TRBV7-9; D is perhaps TRBD1 (6 bases). The V and J ends lost 1 base and 3 bases respectively, with 10 bases between them. This CDR3 spans 14 amino acids. CDR1 is SEHNR and CDR2 is FQNEAQ in the germline V gene (reference sequence). Here the CDR3 DNA reads TGTGCCAGCAGCTTAGGGGCAGGGGACTACGAGCAGTACTTC. This translates into CASSLGAGDYEQYF.

The chain uses TRBV7-9 and TRBJ1-4, with D unresolved. CDR1 is SEHNR, CDR2 FQNEAQ, per germline (reference sequence). The CDR3 consists of 18 residues. V was shortened by 5 bases and J by 4 bases, with 23 bases between the two germline ends. The CDR3 DNA follows: TGTGCCAGCAGCCCCGCAGTAGGGTGGGGTCCTAATAATGAAAAACTGTTTTTT. Residues: CASSPAVGWGPNNEKLFF.

The chain has TRBV4-2 and TRBJ2-7; 7 nucleotides align to TRBD2. There are 17 residues in the CDR3. V was clipped by 2 bases and J by 6 bases; unmatched bases: 16. Germline loops: CDR1 LGHNA, CDR2 YNFKEQ. CDR3 in amino acids: CASSQRADLSGGSEQYF. The CDR3 DNA is TGTGCCAGCAGCCAACGTGCCGACTTATCGGGGGGAAGCGAGCAGTACTTC.

The chain joins TRBV27 to TRBJ2-1, with D possibly matching TRBD1 (5 bases). CDR3 length: 12 amino acids. Looked up from germline, CDR1 is MNHEY and CDR2 is SMNVEV (reference sequence). V was clipped by 9 bases and J by 1 base, with 7 bases between them. For the CDR3, the DNA is TGTGCCAGTAAGGGGTCCTACAATGAGCAGTTCTTC. Amino acids: CASKGSYNEQFF.

For the CDR3, the DNA is TGTGCCAGCAGTCTACGACAGGGAGGTCCTAACTATGGCTACACCTTC. Its protein is CASSLRQGGPNYGYTF. The chain uses TRBV27 and TRBJ1-2; 7 positions agree with TRBD1. Germline V gene sequence: CDR1 MNHEY, CDR2 SMNVEV (reference sequence). This CDR3 contains 16 residues. V lost 5 bases to trimming and J lost 0 bases; unmatched junction nucleotides: 9.

The chain recombines TRBV27 with TRBJ1-6; no definite D call. V was cut by 5 bases and J by 6 bases, with 11 bases left in between. Germline lookup yields CDR1 MNHEY and CDR2 SMNVEV (reference sequence). This CDR3 is built from 14 residues. The CDR3 here is CASSLTEGNSPLHF. The CDR3 nucleotides are TGTGCCAGCAGTCTAACAGAGGGTAATTCACCCCTCCACTTT.

V is TRBV27 and J is TRBJ1-4; tentative D call: TRBD1 (5 bases). Germline assignment: CDR1 MNHEY and CDR2 SMNVEV (reference sequence). This CDR3 has 14 residues. The ends were cut back, 3 bases at V and 5 bases at J, with 10 bases in the middle. CDR3 sequence (DNA): TGTGCCAGCAGTTTTGGCAGGGCCAATGAAAAACTGTTTTTT. It encodes CASSFGRANEKLFF.

Here the CDR3 reads CASSLETSSSDTQYF. As DNA, the CDR3 is TGTGCCAGCAGCTTAGAGACTAGTAGCTCAGATACGCAGTATTTT. The chain couples TRBV13 to TRBJ2-3, with D possibly matching TRBD2 (6 bases). The V gene's germline CDR1 is PRHDT and CDR2 FYEKMQ (reference sequence). Trimming took off 1 base at V and 4 bases at J, with 12 bases between the two ends. The CDR3 spans 15 residues.

The CDR3 here is CASSPEGYTEAFF. CDR3 sequence (DNA): TGTGCCAGCAGCCCGGAAGGGTACACTGAAGCTTTCTTT. This chain uses TRBV7-2 with TRBJ1-1; no definite D call. This CDR3 contains 13 residues. Germline V CDR1 and CDR2: SGHTA, FQGNSA. V dropped 5 bases and J dropped 3 bases, with 10 bases sitting between them.

The chain joins TRBV5-1 to TRBJ2-7; 10 nucleotides agree with TRBD2. The CDR3 sequence is 15 residues long. The germline CDR1 and CDR2 sequences are SGHRS and YFSETQ. The ends lost 4 bases at V and 4 bases at J; junction bases unmatched: 8. The CDR3 DNA reads as TGCGCCAGCAGCAGTTTAGCGGGAGGCAGGTACGAGCAGTACTTC. This encodes CASSSLAGGRYEQYF. Full variable domain (outside the CDR3, taken from reference TRBV5-1 and TRBJ2-7): KAGVTQTPRYLIKTRGQQVTLSCSPISGHRSVSWYQQTPGQGLQFLFEYFSETQRNKGNFPGRFSGRQFSNSRSEMNVSTLELGDSALYLCASSSLAGGRYEQYFGPGTRLTVT.

The J gene is TRBJ2-7, the V gene TRBV4-1; the match to TRBD2 covers 8 bases. The CDR3 sequence is 17 residues long. The V segment lost 4 bases and the J segment 2 bases; nucleotides outside the gene matches: 13. The V gene's germline CDR1 is MGHRA and CDR2 YSYEKL. Here the CDR3 DNA reads TGCGCCAGCAGCCCGGCCCTCGGGGCTAGCGGGCCCTACGAGCAGTACTTC. Translated: CASSPALGASGPYEQYF.

This clone was seen just once. The chain uses TRBV6-5 and TRBJ2-7; D is possibly TRBD1 or TRBD2 (5 bases each). The V gene lost 5 bases and the J gene lost 2 bases, with 10 bases spanning the gap. This CDR3 region has 13 residues. Germline lookup yields CDR1 MNHEY and CDR2 SVGAGI. The CDR3 region is CASSPRGPYEQYF. In DNA form, the CDR3 reads TGTGCCAGCAGTCCCCGGGGCCCCTACGAGCAGTACTTC.

With regard to this clone: At one end the junction does not follow the germline gene, possibly because of a read error. The V gene is TRBV2, the J gene TRBJ2-7; D is ambiguous. Per germline, CDR1 SNHLY and CDR2 FYNNEI. The CDR3 consists of 15 residues. This chain's CDR3 is CASSEYTSNSYGQYF. The CDR3 bases are TGTGCCAGCAGTGAATATACATCTAACTCCTACGGGCAGTACTTC. Full variable domain (missing parts from reference TRBV2 and TRBJ2-7): EPEVTQTPSHQVTQMGQEVILRCVPISNHLYFYWYRQILGQKVEFLVSFYNNEISEKSEIFDDQFSVERPDGSNFTLKIRSTKLEDSAMYFCASSEYTSNSYGQYFGPGTRLTVT.

This CDR3 is CAISGGGSSYEQYF. The CDR3 DNA sequence: TGTGCCATCAGTGGGGGGGGCAGTTCCTACGAGCAGTACTTC. The V and J genes are TRBV10-3 and TRBJ2-5, with D tentatively TRBD2 (7 bases). The better agreement between TRBJ2-7 and the DNA end casts doubt on the J call. Germline loops: CDR1 ENHRY, CDR2 SYGVKD. The CDR3 covers 14 residues.

J is TRBJ2-7 and V is TRBV20-1; D is possibly TRBD1 (5 bases). Trimming left V 0 bases short and J 6 bases short, with 6 bases between. The CDR3 contains 11 residues. Per germline, CDR1 DFQATT and CDR2 SNEGSKA (reference sequence). CDR3 sequence: CSARDRAEQYF. The CDR3 region has the DNA TGCAGTGCTAGAGACAGGGCCGAGCAGTACTTC.

The J gene is TRBJ2-5, the V gene TRBV11-2; 10 bases fit TRBD2. Trimming at V came to 5 bases and at J to 5 bases, leaving 11 bases not matched to a gene. Germline V CDR1 and CDR2: SGHAT, FQNNGV. This CDR3 has 16 amino acids. The chain's CDR3 is CASSTWTSGSSETQYF. CDR3 DNA: TGTGCCAGCAGCACCTGGACTAGCGGCTCCTCCGAGACCCAGTACTTC. Together with reference TRBV11-2 and TRBJ2-5, the CDR3 gives the full variable domain: EAGVAQSPRYKIIEKRQSVAFWCNPISGHATLYWYQQILGQGPKLLIQFQNNGVVDDSQLPKDRFSAERLKGVDSTLKIQPAKLEDSAVYLCASSTWTSGSSETQYFGPGTRLLVL.

This clone occurred once. The CDR3 protein is CASRTGQTNSPLHF. In nucleotides, the CDR3 is TGTGCCAGCAGAACGGGGCAGACTAATTCACCCCTCCACTTT. The chain is built from TRBV6-5 and TRBJ1-6; D might be TRBD1 (5 bases). This CDR3 has 14 residues. Germline-derived CDR1 and CDR2 are MNHEY and SVGAGI. Trimming stripped 6 bases from V and 6 bases from J, with 12 bases between.

CDR3 nucleotide sequence: TGTGCCAGTAGTGGCGGTAACTCCTACGAGCAGTACTTC. Amino acids: CASSGGNSYEQYF. The chain has TRBV19 and TRBJ2-7, with D hard to call. The germline gives CDR1 LNHDA, CDR2 SQIVND (reference sequence). The CDR3 is 13 residues long. V was clipped by 5 bases and J by 0 bases, with 8 bases between them.

V is TRBV9 and J is TRBJ2-3, with 10 bases lining up with TRBD1. The ends lost 3 bases at V and 1 base at J; junction bases unmatched: 5. The CDR3 is made up of 16 amino acids. Germline V CDR1 and CDR2: SGDLS, YYNGEE. The chain's CDR3 is CASSAGTGDRTDTQYF. CDR3 coding DNA: TGTGCCAGCAGCGCCGGGACAGGGGACCGCACAGATACGCAGTATTTT. Full variable domain (missing parts from reference TRBV9 and TRBJ2-3): DSGVTQTPKHLITATGQRVTLRCSPRSGDLSVYWYQQSLDQGLQFLIQYYNGEERAKGNILERFSAQQFPDLHSELNLSSLELGDSALYFCASSAGTGDRTDTQYFGPGTRLTVL.

The CDR3 region has the DNA TGCGCCAGCAGCCAAGATCATAGGGGTGAAGCTTTCTTT. Amino acids: CASSQDHRGEAFF. This chain uses TRBV4-1 with TRBJ1-1; a possible D gene is TRBD1 (5 bases). V lost 0 bases and J 7 bases, leaving 9 bases between the germline ends. Germline CDR1 and CDR2: MGHRA and YSYEKL. The length of the CDR3 is 13 residues.